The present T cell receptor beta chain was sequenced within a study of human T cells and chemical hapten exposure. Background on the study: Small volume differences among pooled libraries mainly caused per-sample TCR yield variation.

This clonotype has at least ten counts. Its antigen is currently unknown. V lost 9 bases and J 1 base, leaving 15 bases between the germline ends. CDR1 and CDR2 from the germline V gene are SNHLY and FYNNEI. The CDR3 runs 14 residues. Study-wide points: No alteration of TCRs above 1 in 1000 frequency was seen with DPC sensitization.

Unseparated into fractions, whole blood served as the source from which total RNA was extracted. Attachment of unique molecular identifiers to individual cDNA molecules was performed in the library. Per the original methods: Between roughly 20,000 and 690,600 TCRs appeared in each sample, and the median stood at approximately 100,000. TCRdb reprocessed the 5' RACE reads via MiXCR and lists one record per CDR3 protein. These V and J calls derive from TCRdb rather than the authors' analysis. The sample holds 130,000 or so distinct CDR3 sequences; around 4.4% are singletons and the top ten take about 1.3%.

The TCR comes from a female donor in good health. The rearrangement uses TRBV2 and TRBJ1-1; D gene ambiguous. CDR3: CASKKGTENTEAFF. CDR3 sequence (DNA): TGTGCCAGTAAAAAGGGAACAGAGAACACTGAAGCTTTCTTT.